The clone carrying this T cell receptor beta chain showed up many times. The ends lost 5 bases at V and 4 bases at J; junction bases unmatched: 8. The germline CDR1 and CDR2 sequences are MNHEY and SMNVEV (reference sequence). The CDR3 spans 15 residues. The data were obtained in a study of blood T cell repertoires in COVID-19. This table comes from immunoSEQ multiplex PCR, and its TCRdb copy is limited to in-frame clones, with some not included. The table includes about 180,000 clones, more than 65% detected once. The sequenced sample consisted of PBMCs or T cells enriched from blood (not recorded which). This chain connects TRBV27 to TRBJ2-1; 7 nucleotides align to TRBD2. The receptor's source is a man aged 50-59 years who had recovered from COVID-19. The CDR3, as DNA: TGTGCCAGCAGTCCGGGTAGCGGGCTTTACAATGAGCAGTTCTTC. Residues: CASSPGSGLYNEQFF.